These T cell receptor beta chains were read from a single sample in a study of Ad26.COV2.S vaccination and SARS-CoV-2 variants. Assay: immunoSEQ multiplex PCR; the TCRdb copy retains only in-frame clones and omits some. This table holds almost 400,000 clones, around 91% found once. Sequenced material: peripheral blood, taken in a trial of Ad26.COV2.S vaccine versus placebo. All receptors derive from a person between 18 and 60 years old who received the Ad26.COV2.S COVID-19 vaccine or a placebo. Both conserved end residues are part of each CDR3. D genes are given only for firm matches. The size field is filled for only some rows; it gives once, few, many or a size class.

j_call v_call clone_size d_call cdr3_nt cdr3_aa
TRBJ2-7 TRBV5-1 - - TGCGCCAGCAGCTTGGGTTGGATCGGGGCTCCCTACGAGCAGTACTTC CASSLGWIGAPYEQYF
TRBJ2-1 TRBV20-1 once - TGCAGTGCTAGTTTAAGCGGCGAGCAGTTCTTC CSASLSGEQFF
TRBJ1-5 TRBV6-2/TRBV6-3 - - TGTGCCAGCAGTTACCGGACAGCCCAGCCCCAGCATTTT CASSYRTAQPQHF
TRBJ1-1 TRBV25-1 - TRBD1 TGTGCCAGCAGTGGGACAGGGGGGAGCACTGAAGCTTTCTTT CASSGTGGSTEAFF
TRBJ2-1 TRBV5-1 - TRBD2 TGCGCCAGCAGCGGACTACTAGCGGGAGCCTACAATGAGCAGTTCTTC CASSGLLAGAYNEQFF
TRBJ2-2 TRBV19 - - TGTGCCAGTAGTGGGTGGGCCGGGGAGCTGTTTTTT CASSGWAGELFF
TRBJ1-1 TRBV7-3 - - TGTGCCAGCAGCTTAGAGGAGAGCACTGAAGCTTTCTTT CASSLEESTEAFF
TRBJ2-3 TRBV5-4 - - TGTGCCAGCAGCTCCCCGGTAGGGACAGATACGCAGTATTTT CASSSPVGTDTQYF
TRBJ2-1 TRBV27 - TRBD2 TGTGCCAGCAGTTTATCGTTGGGACTAGCCAATGAGCAGTTCTTC CASSLSLGLANEQFF
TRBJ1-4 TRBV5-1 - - TGCGCCAGCAGCCCCGGAGGGAGGGGGGATGAAAAACTGTTTTTT CASSPGGRGDEKLFF
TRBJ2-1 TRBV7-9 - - TGTGCCAGCAGCTTACGCGGTCGGGGGGAGCAGTTCTTC CASSLRGRGEQFF
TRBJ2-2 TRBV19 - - TGTGCCAGTAGTCCCCCGTGGGGGAACACCGGGGAGCTGTTTTTT CASSPPWGNTGELFF
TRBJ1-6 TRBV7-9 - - TGTGCCAGCAGCTTTTCGGAATCCAGTTATAATTCACCCCTCCACTTT CASSFSESSYNSPLHF
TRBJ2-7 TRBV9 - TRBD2 TGTGCCAGCAGCGTCCTAGCGGGAGGCGAGCAGTACTTC CASSVLAGGEQYF
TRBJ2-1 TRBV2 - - TGTGCCAGCAGTGGGACACCCTCCTACAATGAGCAGTTCTTC CASSGTPSYNEQFF
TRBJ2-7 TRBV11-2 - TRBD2 TGTGCCAGCAGCCCCATAGCGGGAGACCTCCACGAGCAGTACTTC CASSPIAGDLHEQYF
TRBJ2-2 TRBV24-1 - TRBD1 TGTGCCACCAGTGATGAACAGGGGTGGGTCGGGGAGCTGTTTTTT CATSDEQGWVGELFF
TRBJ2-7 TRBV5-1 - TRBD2 TGCGCCAGCAGCCGAGAGCCGGGACTAGCGACCTACGAGCAGTACTTC CASSREPGLATYEQYF
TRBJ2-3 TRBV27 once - TGTGCCAGCAGTTTACATAGCGGTTTCACAGATACGCAGTATTTT CASSLHSGFTDTQYF
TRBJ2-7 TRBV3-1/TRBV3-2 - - TGTGCCAGCAGCCAAGTTTCTAGCGTAGCCTACGAGCAGTACTTC CASSQVSSVAYEQYF
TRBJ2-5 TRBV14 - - TGTGCCAGCAGCCATGGACTCCAAGAGACCCAGTACTTC CASSHGLQETQYF
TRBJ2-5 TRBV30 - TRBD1 TGTGCCTGGAGTGCACAGGGGGTGGGGGAGACCCAGTACTTC CAWSAQGVGETQYF
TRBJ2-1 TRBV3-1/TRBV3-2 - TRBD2 TGTGCCAGCAGCCGAGCGGGAGGGTCTTATGAGCAGTTCTTC CASSRAGGSYEQFF
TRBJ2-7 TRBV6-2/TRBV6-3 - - TGTGCCAGCAGTTACTCCAGGGGGGCGGTCTACGAGCAGTACTTC CASSYSRGAVYEQYF
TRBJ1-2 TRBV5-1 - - TGCGCCAGCAGCTCGACATCGGGCTATGGCTACACCTTC CASSSTSGYGYTF
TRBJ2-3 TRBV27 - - TGTGCCAGCAGCCTCAGTAGGGGAGGCACAGATACGCAGTATTTT CASSLSRGGTDTQYF
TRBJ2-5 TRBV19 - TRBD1 TGTGCCAGTAGTATCAGGGGACAGGTCGAGACCCAGTACTTC CASSIRGQVETQYF
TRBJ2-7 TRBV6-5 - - TGTGCCAGCAGCTCTCCGGCCAGGGGGGGAAGCGAGCAGTACTTC CASSSPARGGSEQYF
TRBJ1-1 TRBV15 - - TGTGCCACCAGCAGAGCCTATCGAAACACTGAAGCTTTCTTT CATSRAYRNTEAFF
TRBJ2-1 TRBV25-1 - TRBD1 TGTGCCAGCAGTGACCCCGGGACAGTAAACAATGAGCAGTTCTTC CASSDPGTVNNEQFF
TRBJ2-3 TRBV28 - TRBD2 TGTGCCAGCCGCGGACTAGCGGGGTACACAGATACGCAGTATTTT CASRGLAGYTDTQYF
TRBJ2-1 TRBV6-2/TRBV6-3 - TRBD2 TGTGCCAGCAGTTACTCACTAGCGGGGGAAATCTACAATGAGCAGTTCTTC CASSYSLAGEIYNEQFF
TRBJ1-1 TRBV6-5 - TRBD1 TGTGCCAGCCAGGGGGGGGGAGGCACTGAAGCTTTCTTT CASQGGGGTEAFF
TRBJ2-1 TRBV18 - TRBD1 TGTGCCAGCTCACCCACAGGGGATGAGCAGTTCTTC CASSPTGDEQFF
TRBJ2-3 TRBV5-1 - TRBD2 TGCGCCAGCACCTATGGGACTAGCGGGGCGGATACGCAGTATTTT CASTYGTSGADTQYF
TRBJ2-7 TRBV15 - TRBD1 TGTGCCACCAGCAGGGACAGGGGGCGTGGGCAGTACTTC CATSRDRGRGQYF
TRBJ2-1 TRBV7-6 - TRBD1 TGTGCCAGCAGCCAGCGGACAGGGGGCGAAGGCGGGAGAAATGAGCAGTTCTTC CASSQRTGGEGGRNEQFF